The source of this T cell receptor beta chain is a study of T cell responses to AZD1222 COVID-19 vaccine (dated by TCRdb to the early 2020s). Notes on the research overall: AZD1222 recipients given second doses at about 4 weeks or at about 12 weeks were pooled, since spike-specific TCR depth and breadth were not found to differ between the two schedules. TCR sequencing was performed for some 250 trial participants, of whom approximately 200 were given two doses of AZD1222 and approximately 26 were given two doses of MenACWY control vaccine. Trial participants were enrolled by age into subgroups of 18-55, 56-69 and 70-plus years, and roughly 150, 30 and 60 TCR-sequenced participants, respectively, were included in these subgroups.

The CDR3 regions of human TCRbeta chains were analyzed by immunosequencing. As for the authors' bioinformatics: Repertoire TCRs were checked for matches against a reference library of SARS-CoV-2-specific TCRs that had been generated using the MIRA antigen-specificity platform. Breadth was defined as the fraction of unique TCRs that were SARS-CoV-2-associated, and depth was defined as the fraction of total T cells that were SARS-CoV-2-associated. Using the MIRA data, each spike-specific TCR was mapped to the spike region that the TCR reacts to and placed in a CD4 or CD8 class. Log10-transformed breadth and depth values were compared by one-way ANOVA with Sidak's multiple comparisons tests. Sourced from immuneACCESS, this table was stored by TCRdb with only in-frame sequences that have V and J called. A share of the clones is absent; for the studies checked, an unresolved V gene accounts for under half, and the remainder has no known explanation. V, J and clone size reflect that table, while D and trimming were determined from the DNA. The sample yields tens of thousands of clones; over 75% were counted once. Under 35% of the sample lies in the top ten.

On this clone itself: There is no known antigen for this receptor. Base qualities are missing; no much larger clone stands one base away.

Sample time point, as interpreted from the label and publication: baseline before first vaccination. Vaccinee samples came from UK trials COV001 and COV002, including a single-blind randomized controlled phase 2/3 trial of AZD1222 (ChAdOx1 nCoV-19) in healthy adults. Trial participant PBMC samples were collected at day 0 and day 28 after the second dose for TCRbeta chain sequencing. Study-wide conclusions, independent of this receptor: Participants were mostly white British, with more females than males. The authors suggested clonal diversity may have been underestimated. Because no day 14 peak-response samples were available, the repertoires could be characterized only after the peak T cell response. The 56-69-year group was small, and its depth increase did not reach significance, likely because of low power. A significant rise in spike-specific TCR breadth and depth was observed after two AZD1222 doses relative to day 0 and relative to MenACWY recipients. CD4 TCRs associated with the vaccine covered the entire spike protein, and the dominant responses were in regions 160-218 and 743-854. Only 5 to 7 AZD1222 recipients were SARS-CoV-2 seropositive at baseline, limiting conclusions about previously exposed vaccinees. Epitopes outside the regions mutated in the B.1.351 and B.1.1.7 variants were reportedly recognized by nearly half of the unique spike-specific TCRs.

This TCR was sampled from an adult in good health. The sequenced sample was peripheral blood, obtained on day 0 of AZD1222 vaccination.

The CDR3 protein is CASIGTASGNTIYF. The DNA is TGTGCCAGCATAGGTACAGCCTCTGGAAACACCATATATTTT. The chain joins TRBV6-5 to TRBJ1-3; too little of a D gene remains to name it. From a lookup of the germline V gene, CDR1 and CDR2 are MNHEY and SVGAGI. V is pared back by 7 bases and J by 0 bases, with 10 bases lying between the germline termini. The CDR3 numbers 14 residues from cysteine through phenylalanine. The sequence is cut down to CDR3 DNA, 42 bases in frame from base 1.